These 21 T cell receptor beta chains originate from one sample sequenced in a study of T cell responses to AZD1222 COVID-19 vaccine. Assay used: immunoSEQ multiplex PCR; TCRdb lists only in-frame clones, some missing. The table has 45,000 to 50,000 clones, 89% seen once. This specimen consisted of peripheral blood, obtained 28 days after the second AZD1222 dose. The receptors derive from an adult who received the AZD1222 COVID-19 vaccine.

The chain joins TRBV27 to TRBJ2-6; D unclear. CDR3 length: 17 residues. Trimming shortened V by 2 bases and J by 0 bases, and 11 bases separated the two germline ends. CDR1 MNHEY and CDR2 SMNVEV come from the germline V gene (reference sequence). In nucleotides, the CDR3 is TGTGCCAGCAGTTTAGAGTCAGTCCGCTCTGGGGCCAACGTCCTGACTTTC. It translates to CASSLESVRSGANVLTF.

The rearrangement joins TRBV6-5 to TRBJ2-7; TRBD1 might be the D (6 bases). The CDR3 covers 15 residues. Trimming removed 4 bases from V and 4 bases from J, with 17 bases in between. Per germline, CDR1 MNHEY and CDR2 SVGAGI. The CDR3 region is CASSSPTGRNYEQYF. The CDR3 DNA follows: TGTGCCAGCAGTTCTCCGACAGGCCGTAATTACGAGCAGTACTTC.

V gene TRBV11-2 combines with J gene TRBJ2-2, with D perhaps matching TRBD1 or TRBD2 (5 bases each). The CDR3 totals 11 residues. Trimming stripped 7 bases from V and 8 bases from J, with 8 bases between. CDR1 and CDR2 (germline): SGHAT, FQNNGV. The chain's CDR3 is CASTEGGELFF. The CDR3 DNA reads as TGTGCCAGCACCGAGGGGGGGGAGCTGTTTTTT.

The J gene is TRBJ1-2, the V gene TRBV7-8, with 12 bases fitting TRBD1. The CDR3 has 16 residues. CDR1 and CDR2 (germline): SGHVS, FQNEAQ. J lost 4 bases, V lost 1 base, and 4 bases had no gene match. In DNA, the CDR3 is TGTGCCAGCAGCTTAGGAGGGACAGGGGGCGGCTATGGCTACACCTTC. Amino acid sequence: CASSLGGTGGGYGYTF.

The chain recombines TRBV18 with TRBJ1-3; 7 bases map to TRBD1. Germline V lookup: CDR1 KGHSH, CDR2 LQKENI. The CDR3 is made up of 15 amino acids. V lost 1 base, J lost 4 bases, and 4 bases stayed unmatched. CDR3 nucleotide sequence: TGTGCCAGCTCACCACAGGGGGCAGGAGGAAACACCATATATTTT. Translating it yields CASSPQGAGGNTIYF.

The chain uses TRBV6-2 or TRBV6-3 and TRBJ1-5; TRBD1 matches at 7 bases. The CDR3 contains 15 residues. The germline V gene has CDR1 MNHEY and CDR2 SVGEGT. The junction had 9 bases not matched to a gene; V was cut back by 5 bases and J by 5 bases. The CDR3: CASSQPTGADQPQHF. The CDR3 DNA reads TGTGCCAGCAGTCAACCCACAGGGGCGGATCAGCCCCAGCATTTT.

This clone was counted a few times. The chain carries TRBV5-1 and TRBJ1-5, with TRBD1 matching 9 bases. CDR1 is SGHRS, CDR2 YFSETQ, per germline. V lost 0 bases, J lost 7 bases, and 5 bases stayed unmatched. The CDR3 is 15 amino acids. CDR3 residues: CASSLGGQGGQPQHF. The CDR3 nucleotides read TGCGCCAGCAGCTTGGGGGGACAGGGAGGCCAGCCCCAGCATTTT.

This chain links TRBV18 with TRBJ2-5; D unclear. The CDR3 has 13 amino acids. V lost 0 bases, J lost 4 bases, and 6 bases lay in between. Germline assignment: CDR1 KGHSH and CDR2 LQKENI. CDR3 region: CASSPPPGETQYF. The CDR3, as DNA: TGTGCCAGCTCACCACCTCCGGGAGAGACCCAGTACTTC.

This rearrangement joins TRBV19 to TRBJ1-2, with no clear D. Per the germline V gene, CDR1 is LNHDA and CDR2 is SQIVND (reference sequence). The CDR3 covers 12 residues. The V end lost 3 bases, the J end lost 6 bases, and 8 bases lay between the germline ends. This CDR3 is CASSIFGNGYTF. The DNA of the CDR3 is TGTGCCAGTAGTATTTTTGGGAATGGCTACACCTTC.

CDR3 sequence reads: CASSFRDRNTGELFF. CDR3 nucleotide sequence: TGCGCCAGCAGCTTTCGGGACAGGAACACCGGGGAGCTGTTTTTT. The chain employs TRBV5-1 and TRBJ2-2, with 7 nucleotides matching TRBD1. V shed 2 bases, J shed 1 base, and the junction held 2 bases outside the gene matches. The CDR3 covers 15 residues. The germline CDR1 and CDR2 sequences are SGHRS and YFSETQ.

The chain is built from TRBV27 and TRBJ2-1; no reliable D call. The germline V and J ends were trimmed by 3 bases and 5 bases, with 11 bases remaining between them. Germline V gene lookup returns CDR1 MNHEY and CDR2 SMNVEV (reference sequence). This CDR3 is built from 14 residues. In DNA form, the CDR3 reads TGTGCCAGCAGTTTCGGGCAGGCCAACAATGAGCAGTTCTTC. Translation: CASSFGQANNEQFF.

The chain recombines TRBV5-8 with TRBJ2-4; no clear D gene. The CDR3 sequence is 11 residues long. V dropped 3 bases and J dropped 14 bases, with 12 bases sitting between them. The germline CDR1 and CDR2 sequences are SGHTS and YDEGEE. CDR3 bases: TGTGCCAGCAGCTGGATCGGCAAGGAGTACTTC. This sequence encodes CASSWIGKEYF. The full variable domain, its missing parts supplied by reference TRBV5-8 and TRBJ2-4, is EAGVTQSPTHLIKTRGQQATLRCSPISGHTSVYWYQQALGLGLQFLLWYDEGEERNRGNFPPRFSGRQFPNYSSELNVNALELEDSALYLCASSWIGKEYFGAGTRLSVL.

The V gene is TRBV11-3, the J gene TRBJ1-4; the match to TRBD1 covers 11 bases. V shed 4 bases, J shed 8 bases, and the junction held 9 bases outside the gene matches. This CDR3 has 16 amino acids. Germline CDR1 reads SGHNT; CDR2 reads YENEEA. DNA of the CDR3: TGTGCCAGCAGCTGGGGACAGGGGGGATGTGGAGAAAAACTGTTTTTT. Translation gives CASSWGQGGCGEKLFF.

This clone came up a few times. V gene TRBV28 combines with J gene TRBJ2-7; 9 bases are shared with TRBD2. The CDR3 covers 14 residues. Per germline, CDR1 MDHEN and CDR2 SYDVKM. The V and J ends lost 7 bases and 3 bases, in that order; junction bases with no gene match: 7. CDR3 amino acids: CASTLGGGGYEQYF. CDR3 sequence (DNA): TGTGCCAGCACCCTAGGCGGGGGGGGCTACGAGCAGTACTTC.

This chain connects TRBV7-2 to TRBJ2-2; perhaps TRBD1 as D (5 bases). The CDR3 runs to 14 residues. Per germline, CDR1 SGHTA and CDR2 FQGNSA. The V and J ends lost 10 bases and 4 bases respectively, with 16 bases between them. The CDR3 DNA reads TGTGCCAACTCCCTCGACAGACCCACCGGGGAGCTGTTTTTT. Translated: CANSLDRPTGELFF. Based on the CDR3 plus reference TRBV7-2 and TRBJ2-2, the full variable domain is GAGVSQSPSNKVTEKGKDVELRCDPISGHTALYWYRQSLGQGLEFLIYFQGNSAPDKSGLPSDRFSAERTGGSVSTLTIQRTQQEDSAVYLCANSLDRPTGELFFGEGSRLTVL.

The genes are TRBV3-1 (or the pseudogene TRBV3-2) and TRBJ2-7, with D uncertain. Per the germline V gene, CDR1 is LGHDT and CDR2 is YNNKEL (reference sequence). CDR3 size: 18 residues. Trimming took off 1 base at V and 3 bases at J, with 22 bases between the two ends. The CDR3 DNA sequence: TGTGCCAGCAGCCAAGGTGAAGACGCCAGAATCTCCTTCTACGAGCAGTACTTC. It translates to CASSQGEDARISFYEQYF.

This chain connects TRBV6-5 to TRBJ2-7; 8 bases map to TRBD1. Germline V gives CDR1 MNHEY, CDR2 SVGAGI. Trimming at V came to 5 bases and at J to 4 bases, leaving 7 bases not matched to a gene. The CDR3 sequence is 14 residues long. The CDR3 sequence is CASSHRGLFYEQYF. CDR3 DNA sequence: TGTGCCAGCAGTCACAGGGGGTTGTTTTACGAGCAGTACTTC.

This chain links TRBV6-5 with TRBJ2-6; D possibly corresponds to TRBD1 (6 bases). Germline-derived CDR1 and CDR2 are MNHEY and SVGAGI. The V and J ends lost 6 bases and 4 bases respectively, with 13 bases between them. The CDR3 loop spans 15 amino acids. The CDR3 DNA follows: TGTGCCAGCAGGAGAACAGGGATCGGGGCCAACGTCCTGACTTTC. Translated: CASRRTGIGANVLTF.

The V call is TRBV6-2 or TRBV6-3, the J call TRBJ1-5; D is ambiguous. CDR1 and CDR2 from the germline V gene are MNHEY and SVGEGT. This CDR3 contains 18 residues. V was cut by 0 bases and J by 0 bases, with 15 bases left in between. The CDR3 spells CASSYSISGDYSNQPQHF. For the CDR3, the DNA is TGTGCCAGCAGTTACTCGATATCGGGAGATTATAGCAATCAGCCCCAGCATTTT.

CDR3 in amino acids: CASSTHRDGYTF. The DNA of the CDR3 is TGTGCCAGCAGTACCCACAGGGACGGCTACACCTTC. The chain is built from TRBV28 and TRBJ1-2; D may be TRBD1 (6 bases). V lost 5 bases and J 8 bases, leaving 12 bases between the germline ends. Germline CDR1 is MDHEN and CDR2 is SYDVKM. This CDR3 spans 12 amino acids.

V is TRBV5-4 and J is TRBJ1-1, with a tentative D call TRBD1 (6 bases). CDR3 length equals 16 residues. V lost 10 bases and J lost 0, with 22 bases in between. The germline gives CDR1 SGHNT, CDR2 YYREEE (reference sequence). CDR3 region: CACHEGGRNVNTEAFF. In nucleotides, the CDR3 is TGTGCCTGCCATGAGGGGGGCCGAAATGTGAACACTGAAGCTTTCTTT. Full variable domain (outside the CDR3, taken from reference TRBV5-4 and TRBJ1-1): ETGVTQSPTHLIKTRGQQVTLRCSSQSGHNTVSWYQQALGQGPQFIFQYYREEENGRGNFPPRFSGLQFPNYSSELNVNALELDDSALYLCACHEGGRNVNTEAFFGQGTRLTVV.